In this sample, the clone carrying this T cell receptor beta chain turned up many times. Preparation of the TCRbeta library was carried out with unique molecular identifiers. TCRdb reprocessed the PCR reads with MiXCR, giving one entry per CDR3 protein. The sample lists some 640,000 distinct CDR3 sequences; over 15% were seen once. The CDR3 is 14 amino acids. Between the trimmed V and J ends, which lost 4 bases and 7 bases, there was a span of 18 bases. CDR1 and CDR2 from the germline V gene are SGHRS and YFSETQ. The sample belongs to a study of T-cell reconstitution after alpha-beta-depleted transplantation in children.

Sequencing was performed on PBMCs from the stem cell graft donor, taken from the stem cell graft. This receptor was taken from a human donor who donated a stem cell graft to a child with acute myeloid leukemia. This sequence joins TRBV5-1 and TRBJ2-7; tentative D call: TRBD1 (6 bases). CDR3 protein: CASSATGVLGEQYF. The CDR3 DNA reads TGCGCCAGCAGCGCGACAGGAGTTCTCGGGGAGCAGTACTTC.